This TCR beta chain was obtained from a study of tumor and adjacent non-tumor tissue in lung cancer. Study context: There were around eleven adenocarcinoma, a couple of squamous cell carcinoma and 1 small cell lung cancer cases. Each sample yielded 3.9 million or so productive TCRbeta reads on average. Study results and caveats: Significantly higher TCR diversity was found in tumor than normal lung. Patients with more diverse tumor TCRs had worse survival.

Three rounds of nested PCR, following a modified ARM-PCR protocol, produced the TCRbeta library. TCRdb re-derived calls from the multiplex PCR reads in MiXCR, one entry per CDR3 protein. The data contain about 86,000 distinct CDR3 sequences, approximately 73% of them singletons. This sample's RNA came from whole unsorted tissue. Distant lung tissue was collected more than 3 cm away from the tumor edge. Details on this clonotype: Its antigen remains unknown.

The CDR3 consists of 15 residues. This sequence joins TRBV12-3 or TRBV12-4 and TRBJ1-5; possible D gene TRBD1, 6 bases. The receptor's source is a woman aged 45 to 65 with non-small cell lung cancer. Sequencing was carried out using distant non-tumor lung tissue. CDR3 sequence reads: CVSSPFSGGHQPQHF. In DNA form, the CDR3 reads TGTGTCAGTAGTCCCTTCTCGGGGGGGCATCAGCCCCAGCATTTT.